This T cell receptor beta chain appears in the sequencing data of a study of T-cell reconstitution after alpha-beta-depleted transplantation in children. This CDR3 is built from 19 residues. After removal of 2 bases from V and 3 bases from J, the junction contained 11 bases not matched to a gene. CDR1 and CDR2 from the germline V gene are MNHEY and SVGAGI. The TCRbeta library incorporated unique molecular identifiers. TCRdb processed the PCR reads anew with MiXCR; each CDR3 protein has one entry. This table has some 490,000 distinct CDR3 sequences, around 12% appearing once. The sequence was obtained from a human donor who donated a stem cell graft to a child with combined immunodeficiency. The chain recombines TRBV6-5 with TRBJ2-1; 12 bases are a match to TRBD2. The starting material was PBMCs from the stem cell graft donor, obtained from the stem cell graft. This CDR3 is CASSYPGLAGLPFYNEQFF. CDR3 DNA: TGTGCCAGCAGTTACCCCGGACTAGCGGGGCTCCCTTTCTACAATGAGCAGTTCTTC.